The clone carrying this T cell receptor beta chain has ten or more counts. Its antigen remains unidentified. These data come from a study of metastatic and nonmetastatic thyroid tumors. Study background: Repertoires of blood and of tissue (tumor or nodule) from malignant and benign thyroid patients were compared.

No patient received treatment before thyroid surgery. Per the study methods: A classifier of distant metastasis in papillary thyroid cancer was built from CDR3 differences (across clinicopathological groups). Through MiXCR, TCRdb re-clonotyped the PCR reads. The authors' filters were not applied to this entry. Altogether more than 35,000 clones are present, 13% being singletons, with the ten largest covering 8% to 10%. CDR3 size: 20 residues. Per the germline V gene, CDR1 is MDHEN and CDR2 is SYDVKM. J lost 2 bases, V lost 1 base, and 10 bases had no gene match. Points from the study as a whole: Significantly higher TCR beta diversity was reportedly seen in malignant thyroid tumors than benign nodules, in blood and tumor.

Sequencing was done on a sample of blood. The chain recombines TRBV28 with TRBJ2-4, with 14 bases identical to TRBD2. The receptor's source is a female donor with papillary thyroid cancer or a benign thyroid nodule (not recorded which). Some clones in this sample may be carry-over from other donors' samples. The CDR3 DNA reads as TGTGCCAGCAGTTTATTAGTGAGACTAGCGGGAGGGGGGACCAAAAACATTCAGTACTTC. This encodes CASSLLVRLAGGGTKNIQYF. Full variable domain (rest looked up from reference TRBV28 and TRBJ2-4): DVKVTQSSRYLVKRTGEKVFLECVQDMDHENMFWYRQDPGLGLRLIYFSYDVKMKEKGDIPEGYSVSREKKERFSLILESASTNQTSMYLCASSLLVRLAGGGTKNIQYFGAGTRLSVL.